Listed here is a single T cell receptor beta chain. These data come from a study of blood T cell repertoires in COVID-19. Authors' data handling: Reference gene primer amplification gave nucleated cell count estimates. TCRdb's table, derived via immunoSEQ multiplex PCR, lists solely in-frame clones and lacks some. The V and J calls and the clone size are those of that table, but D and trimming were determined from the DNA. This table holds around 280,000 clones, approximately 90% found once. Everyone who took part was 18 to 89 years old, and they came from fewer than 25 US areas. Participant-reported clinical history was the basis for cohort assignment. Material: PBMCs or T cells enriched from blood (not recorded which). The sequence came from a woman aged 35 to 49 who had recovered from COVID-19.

CDR3 in amino acids: CASSWSAGEQFF. The CDR3 nucleotides are TGTGCCAGCAGCTGGTCCGCCGGTGAGCAGTTCTTC. The V call is TRBV11-3, the J call TRBJ2-1; D not certain. The CDR3 spans 12 residues. Trimming left V 4 bases short and J 9 bases short, with 10 bases between. The germline V gene encodes CDR1 SGHNT and CDR2 YENEEA.